These T cell receptor beta chains were read from a single sample in a study of cytomegalovirus exposure and HLA in healthy donors. Produced via immunoSEQ multiplex PCR; TCRdb's table is partial and in-frame only. The data show some 200,000 clones, about 70% seen once. Input material: PBMCs. The source is a man aged 40-50 years in good health and CMV-seropositive. CDR3s include the opening cysteine and the closing phenylalanine or tryptophan. Fields, in order: D gene, J gene, V gene, clone size, CDR3 protein, CDR3 DNA. The D gene is left open where the match is weak. Rows give clone size only sometimes, using once, few, many, or a class for an expanded clone.

>NA|TRBJ2-5|TRBV7-2|NA
CASSLVSRTTETQYF
TGTGCCAGCAGCTTAGTCTCCCGGACAACGGAGACCCAGTACTTC
>TRBD2|TRBJ2-7|TRBV7-3|few
CASSVLAGVSYEQYF
TGTGCCAGCAGCGTACTAGCGGGGGTCTCCTACGAGCAGTACTTC
>NA|TRBJ1-4|TRBV7-9|NA
CASSLRSGEKLFF
TGTGCCAGCAGCTTAAGGAGTGGTGAAAAACTGTTTTTT
>NA|TRBJ1-1|TRBV10-2|NA
CASSGPGNTEAFF
TGCGCCAGCAGTGGCCCAGGGAACACTGAAGCTTTCTTT
>NA|TRBJ1-1|TRBV19|NA
CASSIERGKNTEAFF
TGTGCCAGTAGTATTGAGAGAGGTAAGAACACTGAAGCTTTCTTT
>NA|TRBJ1-1|TRBV7-9|NA
CASRLAGMNTEAFF
TGTGCCAGCAGGTTGGCCGGGATGAACACTGAAGCTTTCTTT
>TRBD1|TRBJ2-5|TRBV5-6|once
CASSLPGTGDLETQYF
TGTGCCAGCAGCTTGCCGGGGACAGGTGATTTGGAGACCCAGTACTTC
>NA|TRBJ1-1|TRBV6-6|NA
CASSFLGLANTEAFF
TGTGCCAGCAGTTTCCTGGGACTTGCGAACACTGAAGCTTTCTTT
>TRBD1|TRBJ2-5|TRBV6-6|NA
CASSNDRGLGETQYF
TGTGCCAGCAGTAACGACAGGGGACTGGGAGAGACCCAGTACTTC
>NA|TRBJ2-1|TRBV6-1|few
CASSDGQGRPNEQFF
TGTGCCAGCAGTGACGGCCAGGGAAGACCTAATGAGCAGTTCTTC
>TRBD1|TRBJ1-6|TRBV19|NA
CASSPWTGNSPLHF
TGTGCCAGTAGTCCGTGGACAGGGAATTCACCCCTCCACTTT
>NA|TRBJ1-5|TRBV6-5|NA
CASSYGQFGQPQHF
TGTGCCAGCAGTTACGGACAGTTCGGTCAGCCCCAGCATTTT
>TRBD1|TRBJ2-7|TRBV19|NA
CASVNRQGSSYEQYF
TGTGCCAGTGTTAACAGACAGGGGAGCTCCTACGAGCAGTACTTC
>NA|TRBJ2-2|TRBV11-2|NA
CASSLGYTGELFF
TGTGCCAGCAGCCTTGGCTACACCGGGGAGCTGTTTTTT
>NA|TRBJ1-2|TRBV4-3|NA
CASSQLQGNYGYTF
TGCGCCAGCAGTCAACTACAGGGTAACTATGGCTACACCTTC
>NA|TRBJ2-2|TRBV28|NA
CASSLSGPSRELFF
TGTGCCAGCAGTTTAAGCGGGCCCTCCCGGGAGCTGTTTTTT